Listed below are T cell receptor beta chains from one sample, sequenced in a study of T cells after yellow fever vaccination. MiXCR, run by TCRdb on the 5' RACE reads, gives a single entry per CDR3 protein. The data show approximately 61,000 distinct CDR3 sequences, approximately 7% seen once. Sequenced material: CD8+ T cells sorted from PBMCs, taken on the day of the first yellow fever vaccination. These receptors were collected from a man between 18 and 29 years old who received the YFV17D yellow fever vaccine. The CDR3 runs from the conserved cysteine through the conserved F or W. Expanded clones are given a class, and other clones once, few, many or no size at all.

clone size: many
J gene: TRBJ2-3
V gene: TRBV7-9
CDR3 protein: CASSFTDTQYF

clone size: many
J gene: TRBJ2-3
V gene: TRBV10-3
CDR3 protein: CAISGISGDTQYF

clone size: few
J gene: TRBJ1-4
V gene: TRBV7-9
CDR3 protein: CASSPRTNEKLFF

clone size: few
J gene: TRBJ2-3
V gene: TRBV2
CDR3 protein: CASSVARGAHTDTQYF

clone size: NA
J gene: TRBJ1-1
V gene: TRBV10-3
CDR3 protein: CAISERYRGMNTEAFF

clone size: many
J gene: TRBJ2-3
V gene: TRBV7-8
CDR3 protein: CASSSPFGTSGAPATDTQYF

clone size: NA
J gene: TRBJ2-1
V gene: TRBV29-1
CDR3 protein: CSVVPAGEGDEQFF

clone size: few
J gene: TRBJ1-1
V gene: TRBV27
CDR3 protein: CASRPGQGAEAFF

clone size: NA
J gene: TRBJ1-5
V gene: TRBV7-9
CDR3 protein: CASSSDYSNQPQHF

clone size: few
J gene: TRBJ2-7
V gene: TRBV20-1
CDR3 protein: CSAWASGGNLSYEQYF

clone size: many
J gene: TRBJ1-2
V gene: TRBV18
CDR3 protein: CASSPEDRLDYGYTF

clone size: few
J gene: TRBJ1-1
V gene: TRBV18
CDR3 protein: CASSRGWDTEAFF

clone size: NA
J gene: TRBJ2-3
V gene: TRBV9
CDR3 protein: CGSSPGGREADTQYF

clone size: NA
J gene: TRBJ2-1
V gene: TRBV7-9
CDR3 protein: CAGSFDGGEQFF

clone size: few
J gene: TRBJ1-4
V gene: TRBV6-5
CDR3 protein: CASSYAVDEKLFF

clone size: many
J gene: TRBJ2-7
V gene: TRBV9
CDR3 protein: CASSVDRGGIYEQYF

clone size: many
J gene: TRBJ2-7
V gene: TRBV29-1
CDR3 protein: CSVEGGPQSSYEQYF

clone size: NA
J gene: TRBJ1-2
V gene: TRBV29-1
CDR3 protein: CSVRGGEGYTF

clone size: NA
J gene: TRBJ1-1
V gene: TRBV7-6
CDR3 protein: CASSPASTEAFF

clone size: NA
J gene: TRBJ1-5
V gene: TRBV12-3/TRBV12-4
CDR3 protein: CASSLRSDQPQHF

clone size: few
J gene: TRBJ2-1
V gene: TRBV27
CDR3 protein: CASSDSYNEQFF

clone size: many
J gene: TRBJ1-1
V gene: TRBV6-2/TRBV6-3
CDR3 protein: CASSFLNTEAFF

clone size: few
J gene: TRBJ1-1
V gene: TRBV15
CDR3 protein: CATSREWGTLKAFF

clone size: many
J gene: TRBJ2-3
V gene: TRBV3-1
CDR3 protein: CASSQGNLETDTQYF

clone size: NA
J gene: TRBJ1-5
V gene: TRBV4-2
CDR3 protein: CASSQSTAGQPQHF

clone size: many
J gene: TRBJ2-2
V gene: TRBV5-4
CDR3 protein: CASSSTGTGATGELFF

clone size: few
J gene: TRBJ2-1
V gene: TRBV7-9
CDR3 protein: CASSERTGGYVDEQFF

clone size: NA
J gene: TRBJ1-2
V gene: TRBV4-1
CDR3 protein: CASSQWDRVGYGYTF

clone size: many
J gene: TRBJ2-1
V gene: TRBV12-3/TRBV12-4
CDR3 protein: CAITGGPGYNEQFF

clone size: many
J gene: TRBJ1-5
V gene: TRBV20-1
CDR3 protein: CSAADRDRGSNQPQHF

clone size: many
J gene: TRBJ2-7
V gene: TRBV27
CDR3 protein: CASSPQGTLYEQYF

clone size: few
J gene: TRBJ2-1
V gene: TRBV28
CDR3 protein: CASSLERALLSYNEQFF

clone size: many
J gene: TRBJ2-7
V gene: TRBV20-1
CDR3 protein: CSAISGFSYEQYF

clone size: few
J gene: TRBJ1-3
V gene: TRBV6-2/TRBV6-3
CDR3 protein: CASIGGPPDRRLVNSGNTIYF

clone size: few
J gene: TRBJ1-2
V gene: TRBV7-9
CDR3 protein: CASSLAGPSGDYGYTF

clone size: NA
J gene: TRBJ2-7
V gene: TRBV4-2
CDR3 protein: CASSQITGTSGYEQYF

clone size: many
J gene: TRBJ1-6
V gene: TRBV9
CDR3 protein: CASSVAYRETSPLHF

clone size: few
J gene: TRBJ1-3
V gene: TRBV9
CDR3 protein: CASSVADGTIYF

clone size: few
J gene: TRBJ2-2
V gene: TRBV6-1
CDR3 protein: CASSDGQGGPGELFF

clone size: many
J gene: TRBJ2-5
V gene: TRBV7-6
CDR3 protein: CASSPSGQGGIETQYF

clone size: few
J gene: TRBJ2-3
V gene: TRBV3-1
CDR3 protein: CASSQESYTDTQYF

clone size: few
J gene: TRBJ1-4
V gene: TRBV4-1
CDR3 protein: CASSPWTETTNEKLFF

clone size: NA
J gene: TRBJ2-3
V gene: TRBV4-1
CDR3 protein: CASSQDSPGGFSDTQYF